These 3 T cell receptor beta chains originate from one sample sequenced in a study of T cell therapy after organ transplantation. Clones were sequenced by immunoSEQ multiplex PCR, and TCRdb holds only the in-frame ones, with some missing. The table lists about 20,000 clones, roughly 84% of them singletons. These receptors' targets are unknown. The time point denotes: 20-29 weeks after completion of therapy. Specimen: CD8+ T cells from blood, collected after autologous CMV-specific T cell therapy. These receptors were taken from a human patient who had received a solid organ transplant and had CMV disease. Some T cells could come from the graft donor.

The table lists this clone with a count of one. This sequence joins TRBV27 and TRBJ2-3, with a weak D call TRBD1 (6 bases). The V end lost 5 bases, the J end lost 0 bases, and 15 bases lay between the germline ends. Germline V gene lookup returns CDR1 MNHEY and CDR2 SMNVEV (reference sequence). This CDR3 spans 16 amino acids. The DNA of the CDR3 is TGTGCCAGCAGTATGGACAGTTCGTCTAGCACAGATACGCAGTATTTT. Encoded protein: CASSMDSSSSTDTQYF.

Concerning this clone: Other nucleotide sequences in the sample specify the same CDR3. The V gene is TRBV19, the J gene TRBJ2-1; TRBD2 matches at 10 bases. The trim removed 4 bases at V and 2 bases at J, leaving 2 bases unmatched. Per germline, CDR1 LNHDA and CDR2 SQIVND (reference sequence). The CDR3 sequence is 15 residues long. The CDR3 DNA follows: TGTGCCAGTAGTAGGACTAGCGGTCCCTACAATGAGCAGTTCTTC. Protein sequence: CASSRTSGPYNEQFF.

The rearrangement uses TRBV4-1 and TRBJ2-7; a weak D match, TRBD2 (6 bases). V was trimmed by 0 bases and J by 6 bases, leaving 12 bases between them. Germline CDR1 and CDR2: MGHRA and YSYEKL. The CDR3 totals 14 residues. The CDR3 reads CASSQDPGAGEQYF. CDR3 DNA: TGCGCCAGCAGCCAAGATCCGGGAGCGGGCGAGCAGTACTTC.